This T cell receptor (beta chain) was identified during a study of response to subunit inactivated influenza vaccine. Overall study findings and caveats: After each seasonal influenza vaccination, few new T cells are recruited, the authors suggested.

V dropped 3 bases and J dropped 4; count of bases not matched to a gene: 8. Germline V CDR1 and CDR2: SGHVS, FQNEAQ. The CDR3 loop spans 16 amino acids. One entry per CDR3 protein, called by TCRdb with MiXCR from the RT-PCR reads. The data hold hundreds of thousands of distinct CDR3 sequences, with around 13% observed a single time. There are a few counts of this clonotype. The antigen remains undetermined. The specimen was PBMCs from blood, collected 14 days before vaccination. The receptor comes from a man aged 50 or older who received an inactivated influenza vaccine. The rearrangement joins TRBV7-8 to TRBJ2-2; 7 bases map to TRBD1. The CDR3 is CASSFPRQGPTGELFF. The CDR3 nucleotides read TGTGCCAGCAGCTTCCCGAGACAGGGACCCACCGGGGAGCTGTTTTTT.